Below, one T cell receptor beta chain is given with its context. These data are taken from a study of blood T cell repertoires in COVID-19. Overall study context: The United States, Italy and Spain were the sources of the acute and convalescent COVID-19 samples. PBMCs, B-cell-depleted T cells, or T cells provided the cDNA or gDNA that made up the material.

The germline gives CDR1 ENHRY, CDR2 SYGVKD. The CDR3 is 13 residues long. V lost 3 bases to trimming and J lost 9 bases; unmatched junction nucleotides: 4. Repertoires were generated with immunoSEQ multiplex PCR, while TCRdb's copy carries only in-frame clones and drops some. The profile shows about 230,000 clones, roughly 80% of them singletons. This chain joins TRBV10-3 and TRBJ2-5; 10 positions agree with TRBD2. The source of this sequence is a woman of 80 years or more with acute or convalescent COVID-19. The sequencing input was peripheral blood. CDR3 nucleotide sequence: TGTGCCATCAGTGAAACTAGCGGGGTTGCCCAGTACTTC. It yields the protein CAISETSGVAQYF.